This entry describes one T cell receptor beta chain. As yet, its antigen is unknown. The germline V and J ends were trimmed by 6 bases and 1 base, with 12 bases remaining between them. Germline V gives CDR1 SNHLY, CDR2 FYNNEI. CDR3 size: 15 residues. The sample comes from a study of cytomegalovirus exposure and HLA in healthy donors. Study-wide points: Reports described diagnosis of cytomegalovirus status by the classifier as highly specific and sensitive. Segments of the TCR beta V type were, in most cases, productive about 90% or about 30% of the time in an earlier analysis. When a later analysis compared HLA-associated TCR beta chains with equally common others, the HLA-associated chains turned out to be more clonally expanded and to have lower generation probabilities. TRBV6-2, TRBV6-3 and other indistinguishable V segments were excluded.

PCR amplification relied on 60 Vbeta primers (plus 13 Jbeta primers). Sequenced by immunoSEQ multiplex PCR; TCRdb stores in-frame clones only, minus some. The record lists over 90,000 clones, of which the ten most abundant hold less than 4.5%. Sequences were obtained from PBMCs. V and J are TRBV2 and TRBJ1-4, with D tentatively TRBD1 (5 bases). The sequence came from a man aged 35-49 years in good health and CMV-seronegative. The CDR3: CASRGGLGTNEKLFF. The CDR3 bases are TGTGCCAGCAGGGGGGGACTAGGAACTAATGAAAAACTGTTTTTT.